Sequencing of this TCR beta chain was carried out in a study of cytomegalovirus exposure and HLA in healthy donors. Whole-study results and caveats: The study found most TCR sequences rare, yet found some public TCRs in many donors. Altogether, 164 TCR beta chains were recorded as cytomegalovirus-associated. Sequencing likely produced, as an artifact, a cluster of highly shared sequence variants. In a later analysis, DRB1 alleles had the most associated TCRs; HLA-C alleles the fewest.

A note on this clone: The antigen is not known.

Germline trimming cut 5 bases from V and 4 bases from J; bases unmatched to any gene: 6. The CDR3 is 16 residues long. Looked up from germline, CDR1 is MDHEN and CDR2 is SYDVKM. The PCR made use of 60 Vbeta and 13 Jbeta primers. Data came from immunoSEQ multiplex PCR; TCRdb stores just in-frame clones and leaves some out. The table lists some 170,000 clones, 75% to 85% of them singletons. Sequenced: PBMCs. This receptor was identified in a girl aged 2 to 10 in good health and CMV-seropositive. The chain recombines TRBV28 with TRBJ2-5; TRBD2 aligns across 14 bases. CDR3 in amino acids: CASSPGTSGSRETQYF. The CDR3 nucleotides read TGTGCCAGCAGTCCGGGGACTAGCGGGAGCAGAGAGACCCAGTACTTC. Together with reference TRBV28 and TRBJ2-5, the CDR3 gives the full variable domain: DVKVTQSSRYLVKRTGEKVFLECVQDMDHENMFWYRQDPGLGLRLIYFSYDVKMKEKGDIPEGYSVSREKKERFSLILESASTNQTSMYLCASSPGTSGSRETQYFGPGTRLLVL.